The T cell receptor (beta chain) under discussion was sequenced for a study of T cell responses to AZD1222 COVID-19 vaccine. Trimming took 4 bases from V and 9 from J; bases not matched to a gene: 8. Germline V lookup: CDR1 MNHEY, CDR2 SMNVEV (reference sequence). This CDR3 is 14 amino acids long. Here immunoSEQ multiplex PCR was the method, and the copy in TCRdb shows in-frame clones only, minus some. The repertoire holds tens of thousands of clones, with roughly 90% as singletons. The sequence was obtained from an adult in good health. Source: peripheral blood, taken on day 0 of AZD1222 vaccination. The chain links TRBV27 to TRBJ2-1; 8 bases map to TRBD2. The CDR3 reads CASSSTTSGIEQFF. The CDR3 DNA reads TGTGCCAGCAGTTCCACCACTAGCGGAATTGAGCAGTTCTTC.